The entry below describes one T cell receptor (beta chain). Its antigen is not known. This record belongs to a study of T cell responses to AZD1222 COVID-19 vaccine. Clones were sequenced by immunoSEQ multiplex PCR, and TCRdb holds only the in-frame ones, with some missing. Of about 190,000 clones in the sample, around 86% were seen once. The germline gives CDR1 MNHEY, CDR2 SVGAGI. V lost 8 bases and J 5 bases, leaving 15 bases between the germline ends. CDR3 length: 14 residues. General observations from the study: White British donors predominated, females outnumbered males, and clonal diversity was possibly underestimated. Only six people who got AZD1222 tested seropositive at baseline. Receipt of two AZD1222 doses was followed by a rise in Spike-specific TCR breadth and depth. Repertoire sampling happened only post peak T cell response.

This clonotype was obtained from an adult in good health. This sequence joins TRBV6-5 and TRBJ1-4, with D tentatively TRBD1 (5 bases). The sample in question was peripheral blood, obtained on day 0 of MenACWY control vaccination. The CDR3 DNA reads as TGTGCCAGCCAGAGGGGACCGATGAATGAAAAACTGTTTTTT. Amino acids: CASQRGPMNEKLFF.